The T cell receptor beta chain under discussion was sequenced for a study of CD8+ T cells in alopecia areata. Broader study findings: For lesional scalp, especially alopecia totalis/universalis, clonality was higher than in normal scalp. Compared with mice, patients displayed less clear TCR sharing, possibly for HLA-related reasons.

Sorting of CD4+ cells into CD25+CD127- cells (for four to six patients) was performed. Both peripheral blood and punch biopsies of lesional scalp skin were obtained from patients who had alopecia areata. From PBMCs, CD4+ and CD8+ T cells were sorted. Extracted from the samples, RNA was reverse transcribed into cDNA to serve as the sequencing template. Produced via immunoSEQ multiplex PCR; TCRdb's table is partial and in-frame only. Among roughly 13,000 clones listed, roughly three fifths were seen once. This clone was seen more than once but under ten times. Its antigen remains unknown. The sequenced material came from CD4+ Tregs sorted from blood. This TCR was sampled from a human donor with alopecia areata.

The CDR3 loop reads CAKSRESDEQFF. The CDR3 DNA follows: TGTGCCAAATCACGAGAGAGCGATGAGCAGTTCTTC. The chain has TRBV2 and TRBJ2-1; D call uncertain. Germline lookup yields CDR1 SNHLY and CDR2 FYNNEI. CDR3 size: 12 residues. Trimming pared 10 bases from V and 8 bases from J, leaving 15 bases between.